This TCR beta chain is drawn from a study of blood T cell repertoires in COVID-19. Across the study: Sites across the United States, Italy and Spain contributed samples from acute and convalescent COVID-19. PBMCs, B-cell-depleted T cells, or T cells were the source of the cDNA or gDNA that made up the material.

Trimming stripped 6 bases from V and 6 bases from J, with 8 bases between. The CDR3 length is 11 residues. In the original analysis: Estimates of nucleated cell counts were drawn from the amplification of reference gene primers. Clones were sequenced by immunoSEQ multiplex PCR, and TCRdb holds only the in-frame ones, with some missing. V and J calls and clone size come straight from that table; D and trimming were deduced from the DNA. Of under 150,000 clones listed, 84% are singletons. This chain uses TRBV12-3 or TRBV12-4 with TRBJ1-1, with D hard to call. Sequenced input: peripheral blood. This TCR was sampled from a human donor in a cohort sampled during active COVID-19. The CDR3 DNA reads as TGTGCCAGCAGCACGGGTTCTGAAGCTTTCTTT. Its protein product is CASSTGSEAFF.